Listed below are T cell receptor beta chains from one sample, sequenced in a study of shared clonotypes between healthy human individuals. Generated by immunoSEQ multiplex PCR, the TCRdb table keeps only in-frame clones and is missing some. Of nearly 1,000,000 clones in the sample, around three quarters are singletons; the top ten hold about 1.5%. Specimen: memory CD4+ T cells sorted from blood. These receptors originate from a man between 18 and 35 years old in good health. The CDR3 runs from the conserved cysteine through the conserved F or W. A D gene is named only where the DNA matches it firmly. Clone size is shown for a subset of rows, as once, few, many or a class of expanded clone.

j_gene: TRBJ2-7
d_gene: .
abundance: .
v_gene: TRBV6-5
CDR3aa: CASSYSRLLSYEQYF
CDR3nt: TGTGCCAGCAGTTACTCGAGGCTGCTTTCCTACGAGCAGTACTTC

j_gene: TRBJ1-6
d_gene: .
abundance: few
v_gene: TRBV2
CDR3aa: CASSISPLHF
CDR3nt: TGTGCCAGCAGTATATCACCCCTCCACTTT

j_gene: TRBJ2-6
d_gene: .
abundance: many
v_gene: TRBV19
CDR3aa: CASSNTREPFLSGANVLTF
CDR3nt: TGTGCCAGTAGTAACACGAGGGAACCTTTCCTCTCTGGGGCCAACGTCCTGACTTTC

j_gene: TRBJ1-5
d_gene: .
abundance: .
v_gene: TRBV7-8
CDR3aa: CASSMTPNLNQPQHF
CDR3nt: TGTGCCAGCAGCATGACACCAAACCTAAATCAGCCCCAGCATTTT

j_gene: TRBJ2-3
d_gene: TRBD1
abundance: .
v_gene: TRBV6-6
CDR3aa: CASSPGQGGRTDTQYF
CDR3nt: TGTGCCAGCAGTCCCGGACAGGGAGGTAGGACAGATACGCAGTATTTT

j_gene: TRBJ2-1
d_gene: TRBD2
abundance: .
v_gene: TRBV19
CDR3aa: CASSVVPTSGNEQFF
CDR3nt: TGTGCCAGTAGTGTAGTACCGACTAGCGGGAATGAGCAGTTCTTC

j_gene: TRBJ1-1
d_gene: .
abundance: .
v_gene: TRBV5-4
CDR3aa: CASSLKQGLNTEAFF
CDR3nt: TGTGCCAGCAGCTTGAAGCAGGGGTTGAACACTGAAGCTTTCTTT

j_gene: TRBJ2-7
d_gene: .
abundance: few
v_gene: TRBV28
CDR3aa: CASLSSRALLGGEQYF
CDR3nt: TGTGCCAGCCTTTCGTCCCGGGCTCTACTTGGTGGCGAGCAGTACTTC

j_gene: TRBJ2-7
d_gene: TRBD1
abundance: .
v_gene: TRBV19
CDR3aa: CASSSGTGGSYEQYF
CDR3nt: TGTGCCAGTAGCAGTGGGACAGGGGGCTCCTACGAGCAGTACTTC

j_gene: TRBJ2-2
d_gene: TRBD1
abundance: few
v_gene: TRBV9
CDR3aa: CASSYATGADGELFF
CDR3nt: TGTGCCAGCAGCTATGCGACAGGGGCTGACGGGGAGCTGTTTTTT

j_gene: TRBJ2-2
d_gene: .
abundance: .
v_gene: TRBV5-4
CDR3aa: CASSPKNTGELFF
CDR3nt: TGTGCCAGCAGCCCTAAAAACACCGGGGAGCTGTTTTTT

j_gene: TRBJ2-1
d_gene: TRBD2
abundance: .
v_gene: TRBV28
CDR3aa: CASSSSGYNEQFF
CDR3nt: TGTGCCAGCAGTTCTAGCGGGTACAATGAGCAGTTCTTC

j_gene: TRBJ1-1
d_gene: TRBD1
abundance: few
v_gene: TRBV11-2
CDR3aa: CASSSTSRGGIRMNTEAFF
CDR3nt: TGTGCCAGCAGCTCTACGTCGAGAGGGGGCATTCGAATGAACACTGAAGCTTTCTTT

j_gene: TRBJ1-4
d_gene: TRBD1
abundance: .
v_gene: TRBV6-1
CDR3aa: CASRTGAVEKLFF
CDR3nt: TGTGCCAGCAGGACAGGGGCGGTTGAAAAACTGTTTTTT

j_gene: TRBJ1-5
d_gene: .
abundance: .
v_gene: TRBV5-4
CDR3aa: CASSLNGDGRPQHF
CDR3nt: TGTGCCAGCAGCTTGAATGGAGATGGACGGCCCCAGCATTTT